The 9 T cell receptor beta chains below all came from one sample that was sequenced in a study of early T cells in non-severe SARS-CoV-2 infection. TCRdb reprocessed the 5' RACE reads with MiXCR, giving one entry per CDR3 protein. The top ten hold 15% to 20% of the sample, which has about 60,000 distinct CDR3 sequences, around 20% seen once. Sequencing used whole blood, obtained at baseline. These receptors were collected from an adult who was a healthcare worker with PCR-confirmed SARS-CoV-2 infection or an uninfected control (not recorded which).

The rearrangement links TRBV14 to TRBJ1-1; D perhaps matches TRBD1 (5 bases). Trimming stripped 4 bases from V and 0 bases from J, with 15 bases between. The germline V gene encodes CDR1 SGHDN and CDR2 FVKESK. The CDR3 has 16 residues. The CDR3, as DNA: TGTGCCAGCAGCCCCACGGGGTGGGGACTGAACACTGAAGCTTTCTTT. Translated, it gives CASSPTGWGLNTEAFF. Variable domain in full (rest from reference TRBV14 and TRBJ1-1): EAGVTQFPSHSVIEKGQTVTLRCDPISGHDNLYWYRRVMGKEIKFLLHFVKESKQDESGMPNNRFLAERTGGTYSTLKVQPAELEDSGVYFCASSPTGWGLNTEAFFGQGTRLTVV.

V usage is TRBV7-9 and J usage is TRBJ2-7; D is possibly TRBD1 or TRBD2 (5 bases each). CDR1 is SEHNR and CDR2 is FQNEAQ in the germline V gene (reference sequence). This CDR3 spans 13 amino acids. Trimming removed 8 bases at V and 3 bases at J, with 14 bases between. The CDR3 DNA reads as TGTGCCAGCGGTAAGGGGACCATCTACGAGCAGTACTTC. This codes for CASGKGTIYEQYF.

As regards this clonotype: Because it lacks the conserved phenylalanine or tryptophan at the end, this CDR3 is likely a read error. No DNA is shown, since the ends of the CDR3 on it are uncertain; the CDR3 is the one TCRdb lists. The chain has TRBV7-3 and TRBJ2-1; whether TRBD2, the table's D call, matches the DNA was not checked. Germline V lookup: CDR1 SGHTA, CDR2 FQGTGA. Inclusive of both ends, the CDR3 amounts to 13 amino acids. CDR3 sequence reads: CASSSGKRGVTSS.

The V gene is TRBV7-9, the J gene TRBJ2-1; D remains unclear. CDR1 and CDR2 (germline): SEHNR, FQNEAQ (reference sequence). V lost 1 base and J 7 bases, leaving 11 bases between the germline ends. The CDR3 length is 14 residues. CDR3 residues: CASSLGTPPNEQFF. Written as DNA, the CDR3 is TGTGCCAGCAGCTTAGGGACCCCCCCAAATGAGCAGTTCTTC.

This clonotype was recorded a few times. A much larger clonotype is one base distant, so this may be a read error. The chain combines TRBV6-1 with TRBJ1-1; D is unresolved. This CDR3 region has 13 residues. The germline CDR1 and CDR2 sequences are MNHNS and SASEGT. The V and J ends lost 2 bases and 1 base respectively, with 5 bases between them. This chain's CDR3 is CASSEKGNTEAFF. In DNA, the CDR3 is TGTGCCAGCAGTGAAAAGGGGAACACTGAAGCTTTCTTT.

This clonotype appeared many times. CDR3 amino acids: CSAAGSGETQYF. CDR3 coding DNA: TGCAGCGCAGCGGGATCTGGGGAGACCCAGTACTTC. This chain links TRBV20-1 with TRBJ2-5, with 7 bases fitting TRBD2. Germline CDR1 is DFQATT and CDR2 is SNEGSKA (reference sequence). The CDR3 extends over 12 amino acids.

In its sample, this clonotype was seen a few times. The rearrangement links TRBV3-1 to TRBJ2-7, with D perhaps matching TRBD1 (6 bases). This CDR3 has 14 amino acids. V was pared by 5 bases and J by 7 bases, with 18 bases between. Germline assignment: CDR1 LGHDT and CDR2 YNNKEL (reference sequence). CDR3 residues: CASSKPGHDREQYF. In DNA form, the CDR3 reads TGTGCCAGCAGCAAGCCGGGACATGATAGAGAGCAGTACTTC.

This clonotype was counted a few times. V usage is TRBV9 and J usage is TRBJ2-2, with a weak D call TRBD1 (5 bases). V shed 3 bases and J shed 0 bases, with 6 bases lying between them. Germline lookup yields CDR1 SGDLS and CDR2 YYNGEE. This CDR3 is 14 amino acids long. Here the CDR3 reads CASSETANTGELFF. As DNA, the CDR3 is TGTGCCAGCAGCGAGACAGCGAACACCGGGGAGCTGTTTTTT.

In this sample, this clonotype turned up a few times. This chain links TRBV7-9 with TRBJ1-1; D remains ambiguous. V was clipped by 2 bases and J by 7 bases, with 11 bases between them. Per germline, CDR1 SEHNR and CDR2 FQNEAQ (reference sequence). The length of the CDR3 is 13 residues. CDR3 in amino acids: CASSLQSISEAFF. CDR3 DNA: TGTGCCAGCAGCTTACAGAGCATAAGTGAAGCTTTCTTT.